Presented here are 16 T cell receptor beta chains from one specimen sequenced in a study of technical replicates of blood from several donors. The assay was immunoSEQ multiplex PCR, and TCRdb's table has in-frame clones only and misses some. The data hold some 77,000 clones, with roughly 97% observed a single time. The material sequenced was T cells isolated from PBMCs. The receptor source for this set is a human donor in good health.

In its sample, this clone was seen once. The chain links TRBV6-6 to TRBJ2-1; D unresolved. Germline lookup yields CDR1 MNHNY and CDR2 SVGAGI (reference sequence). The CDR3 runs 15 residues. The V gene lost 6 bases and the J gene lost 0 bases, with 12 bases spanning the gap. This chain's CDR3 is CASSPSASSYNEQFF. Here the CDR3 DNA reads TGTGCCAGCAGCCCCAGCGCAAGCTCCTACAATGAGCAGTTCTTC.

The V and J genes are TRBV6-6 and TRBJ1-5, with TRBD1 matching over 8 bases. The V and J ends lost 4 bases and 5 bases, in that order; junction bases with no gene match: 4. The germline V gene has CDR1 MNHNY and CDR2 SVGAGI (reference sequence). The CDR3 spans 14 residues. The CDR3 DNA is TGTGCCAGCAGTTCAGGGGGCTGGGATCAGCCCCAGCATTTT. Its translation is CASSSGGWDQPQHF.

This chain connects TRBV28 to TRBJ1-1; 7 bases line up with TRBD1. Trimming removed 5 bases from V and 7 bases from J; junction bases left unmatched: 10. This CDR3 region has 14 residues. Germline CDR1 is MDHEN and CDR2 is SYDVKM. The CDR3 bases are TGTGCCAGCAGTGATATCGGGACAGAGTATGAAGCTTTCTTT. As protein: CASSDIGTEYEAFF.

This sequence joins TRBV27 and TRBJ1-1; possible D gene TRBD1, 5 bases. The germline V gene encodes CDR1 MNHEY and CDR2 SMNVEV (reference sequence). This CDR3 comprises 14 residues. Trimming took off 5 bases at V and 10 bases at J, with 20 bases between the two ends. The CDR3 DNA reads as TGTGCCAGCAGTCCCGCGGGGGACGGAAGGAGAGCTTTCTTT. This sequence encodes CASSPAGDGRRAFF.

This rearrangement joins TRBV2 to TRBJ1-2; 7 nucleotides match TRBD1. The CDR3 has 12 amino acids. CDR1 is SNHLY, CDR2 FYNNEI, per germline. With V trimmed by 7 bases and J by 4 bases, 3 bases remained unmatched. The CDR3 DNA reads as TGTGCCAGCACGGGACAGAGCTATGGCTACACCTTC. Protein product: CASTGQSYGYTF.

This rearrangement joins TRBV7-9 to TRBJ2-1; 7 bases align to TRBD1. CDR1 SEHNR and CDR2 FQNEAQ come from the germline V gene (reference sequence). The CDR3 is 16 amino acids. Trimming took 2 bases from V and 4 from J; bases not matched to a gene: 8. CDR3 sequence reads: CASSLTRDSLYNEQFF. The DNA for the CDR3 is TGTGCCAGCAGCTTAACCCGGGACAGCCTTTACAATGAGCAGTTCTTC.

The V and J genes are TRBV28 and TRBJ1-2; D uncertain. Trimming took 1 base from V and 4 from J, leaving 4 bases between them. The CDR3 sequence is 12 residues long. In germline, CDR1 is MDHEN, CDR2 SYDVKM. The CDR3 is CASSLSVYGYTF. In nucleotides, the CDR3 is TGTGCCAGCAGTTTATCAGTCTATGGCTACACCTTC.

The chain joins TRBV4-3 to TRBJ1-5; D is undetermined. Per germline, CDR1 LGHNA and CDR2 YSLEER. V was shortened by 0 bases and J by 0 bases, with 9 bases between the two germline ends. CDR3 length equals 16 residues. The CDR3 nucleotides read TGCGCCAGCAGCCAAGATTTTTCCTATAGCAATCAGCCCCAGCATTTT. Translation gives CASSQDFSYSNQPQHF.

This chain joins TRBV30 and TRBJ1-5, with D unresolved. CDR1 is GTSNPN, CDR2 SVGIG, per germline (reference sequence). CDR3 length: 14 residues. Trimming left V 2 bases short and J 6 bases short, with 14 bases between. CDR3 bases: TGTGCCTGGAGTATCGGAGGATTCGTTCAGCCCCAGCATTTT. Its protein product is CAWSIGGFVQPQHF. Drawing the rest from reference TRBV30 and TRBJ1-5, the complete variable domain is SQTIHQWPATLVQPVGSPLSLECTVEGTSNPNLYWYRQAAGRGLQLLFYSVGIGQISSEVPQNLSASRPQDRQFILSSKKLLLSDSGFYLCAWSIGGFVQPQHFGDGTRLSIL.

V usage is TRBV11-3 and J usage is TRBJ2-2, with 7 bases that match TRBD1. Germline CDR1 is SGHNT and CDR2 is YENEEA. The CDR3 runs 15 residues. Germline trimming cut 5 bases from V and 5 bases from J; bases unmatched to any gene: 8. CDR3 residues: CASSVQGVRTGELFF. The CDR3 DNA follows: TGTGCCAGCAGCGTCCAGGGGGTTAGAACCGGGGAGCTGTTTTTT.

The chain has TRBV7-2 and TRBJ2-3; 14 bases fit TRBD2. The V and J ends lost 3 bases and 2 bases, in that order; junction bases with no gene match: 4. This CDR3 comprises 17 residues. Germline loops: CDR1 SGHTA, CDR2 FQGNSA. Here the CDR3 reads CASSFPGLAGDTDTQYF. The CDR3 coding sequence is TGTGCCAGCAGCTTCCCGGGACTAGCGGGAGACACAGATACGCAGTATTTT. The full variable domain, in which reference TRBV7-2 and TRBJ2-3 provide the parts outside the CDR3, is GAGVSQSPSNKVTEKGKDVELRCDPISGHTALYWYRQSLGQGLEFLIYFQGNSAPDKSGLPSDRFSAERTGGSVSTLTIQRTQQEDSAVYLCASSFPGLAGDTDTQYFGPGTRLTVL.

J is TRBJ1-1 and V is TRBV5-1; 7 bases line up with TRBD1. CDR3 length: 14 amino acids. Germline trimming cut 4 bases from V and 0 bases from J; bases unmatched to any gene: 3. Germline CDR1 is SGHRS and CDR2 is YFSETQ. The CDR3 here is CASSVGQMNTEAFF. CDR3 in DNA: TGCGCCAGCAGCGTGGGACAGATGAACACTGAAGCTTTCTTT.

This chain uses TRBV5-1 with TRBJ2-3, with unresolved D. This CDR3 is built from 16 residues. V was clipped by 4 bases and J by 1 base, with 16 bases between them. The germline V gene has CDR1 SGHRS and CDR2 YFSETQ. The CDR3 DNA sequence: TGCGCCAGCAGCCCGCAATACAGTTTACGCACAGATACGCAGTATTTT. Amino acids: CASSPQYSLRTDTQYF.

DNA of the CDR3: TGTGCCAGCAGTTACCCCAGCGGGAGCTCCTACAATGAGCAGTTCTTC. Amino acid sequence: CASSYPSGSSYNEQFF. The chain recombines TRBV6-6 with TRBJ2-1, with 8 nucleotides matching TRBD2. Germline CDR1 reads MNHNY; CDR2 reads SVGAGI (reference sequence). CDR3 length: 16 residues. V lost 2 bases, J lost 0 bases, and 3 bases stayed unmatched.

This chain joins TRBV7-9 and TRBJ1-2; D not certain. The V gene lost 3 bases and the J gene lost 6 bases, with 26 bases spanning the gap. The CDR3 runs 18 residues. Germline V gives CDR1 SEHNR, CDR2 FQNEAQ (reference sequence). The CDR3 sequence: CASSLYILGEGRSDGYTF. For the CDR3, the DNA is TGTGCCAGCAGCTTGTATATCCTCGGGGAGGGAAGGTCGGATGGCTACACCTTC.

The V and J genes are TRBV6-6 and TRBJ2-1; TRBD2 aligns across 10 bases. The germline V gene has CDR1 MNHNY and CDR2 SVGAGI (reference sequence). Trimming cost V 6 bases and J 8 bases; bases outside gene matches: 10. This CDR3 contains 15 residues. The CDR3 nucleotides read TGTGCCAGCAGGCCTTCTAGCGGGAGTTTGGATGAGCAGTTCTTC. This translates into CASRPSSGSLDEQFF.